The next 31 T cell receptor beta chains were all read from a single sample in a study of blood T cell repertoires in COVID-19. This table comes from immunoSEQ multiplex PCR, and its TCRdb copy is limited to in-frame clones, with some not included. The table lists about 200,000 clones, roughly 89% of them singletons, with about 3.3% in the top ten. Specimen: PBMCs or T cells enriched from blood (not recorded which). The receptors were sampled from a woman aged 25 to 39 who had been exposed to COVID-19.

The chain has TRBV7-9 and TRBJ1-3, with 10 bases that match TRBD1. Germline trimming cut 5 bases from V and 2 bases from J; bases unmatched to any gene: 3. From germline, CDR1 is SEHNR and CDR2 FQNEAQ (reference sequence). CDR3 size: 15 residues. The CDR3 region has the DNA TGTGCCAGCAGCCACGGACAGGGGGCTGGAAACACCATATATTTT. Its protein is CASSHGQGAGNTIYF.

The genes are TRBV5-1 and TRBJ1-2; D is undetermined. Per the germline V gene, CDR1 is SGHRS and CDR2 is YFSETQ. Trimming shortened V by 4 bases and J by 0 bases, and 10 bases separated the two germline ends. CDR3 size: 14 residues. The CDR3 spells CASSVDGANYGYTF. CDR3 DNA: TGCGCCAGCAGCGTGGACGGAGCTAACTATGGCTACACCTTC.

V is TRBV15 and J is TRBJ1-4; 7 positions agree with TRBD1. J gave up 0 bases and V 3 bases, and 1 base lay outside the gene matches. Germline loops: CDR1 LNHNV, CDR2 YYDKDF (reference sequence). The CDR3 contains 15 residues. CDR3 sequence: CATSRDRSTNEKLFF. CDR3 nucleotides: TGTGCCACCAGCAGGGACAGGTCAACTAATGAAAAACTGTTTTTT.

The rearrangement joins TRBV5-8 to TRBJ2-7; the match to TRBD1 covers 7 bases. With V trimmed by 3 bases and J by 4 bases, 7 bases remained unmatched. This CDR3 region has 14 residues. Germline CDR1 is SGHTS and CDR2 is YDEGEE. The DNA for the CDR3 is TGTGCCAGCAGCTGGGCGGCCAGGGGGTACGAGCAGTACTTC. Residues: CASSWAARGYEQYF.

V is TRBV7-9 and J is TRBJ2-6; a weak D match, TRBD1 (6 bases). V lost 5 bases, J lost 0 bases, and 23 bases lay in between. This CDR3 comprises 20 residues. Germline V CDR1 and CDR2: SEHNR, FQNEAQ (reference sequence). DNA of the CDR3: TGTGCCAGCAGCAATCAAAGGGGTGCAGGGGCCATCTCTGGGGCCAACGTCCTGACTTTC. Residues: CASSNQRGAGAISGANVLTF. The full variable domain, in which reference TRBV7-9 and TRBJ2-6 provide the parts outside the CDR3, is DTGVSQNPRHKITKRGQNVTFRCDPISEHNRLYWYRQTLGQGPEFLTYFQNEAQLEKSRLLSDRFSAERPKGSFSTLEIQRTEQGDSAMYLCASSNQRGAGAISGANVLTFGAGSRLTVL.

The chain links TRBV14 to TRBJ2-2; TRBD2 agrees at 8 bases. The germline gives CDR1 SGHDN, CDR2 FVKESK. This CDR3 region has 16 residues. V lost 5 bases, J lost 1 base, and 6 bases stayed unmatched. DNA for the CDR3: TGTGCCAGCAGCACCTCCGGGGGGGTGAACACCGGGGAGCTGTTTTTT. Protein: CASSTSGGVNTGELFF.

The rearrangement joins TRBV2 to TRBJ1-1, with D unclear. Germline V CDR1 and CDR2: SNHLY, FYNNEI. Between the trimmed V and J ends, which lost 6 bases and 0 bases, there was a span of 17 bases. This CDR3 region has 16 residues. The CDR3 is CASSPSELPVNTEAFF. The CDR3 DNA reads TGTGCCAGCAGCCCCTCAGAATTACCCGTGAACACTGAAGCTTTCTTT.

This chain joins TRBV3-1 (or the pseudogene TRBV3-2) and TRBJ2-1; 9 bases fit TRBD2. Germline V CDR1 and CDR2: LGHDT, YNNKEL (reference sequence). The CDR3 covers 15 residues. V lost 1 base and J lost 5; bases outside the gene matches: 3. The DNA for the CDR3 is TGTGCCAGCAGCCAAGGGACTAGCGATCACAATGAGCAGTTCTTC. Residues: CASSQGTSDHNEQFF.

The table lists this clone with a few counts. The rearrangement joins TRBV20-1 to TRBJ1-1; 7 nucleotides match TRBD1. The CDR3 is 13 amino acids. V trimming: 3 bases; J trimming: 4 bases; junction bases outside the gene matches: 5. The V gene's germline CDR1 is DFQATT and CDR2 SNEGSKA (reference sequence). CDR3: CSASTTGATEAFF. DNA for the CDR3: TGCAGTGCTAGTACCACAGGGGCCACTGAAGCTTTCTTT.

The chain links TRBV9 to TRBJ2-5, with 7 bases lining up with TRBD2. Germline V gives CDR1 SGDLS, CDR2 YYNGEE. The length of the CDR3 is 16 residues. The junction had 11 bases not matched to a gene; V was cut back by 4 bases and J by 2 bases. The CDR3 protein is CASSHSGLPTQETQYF. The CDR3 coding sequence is TGTGCCAGCAGCCACTCGGGACTACCAACACAAGAGACCCAGTACTTC.

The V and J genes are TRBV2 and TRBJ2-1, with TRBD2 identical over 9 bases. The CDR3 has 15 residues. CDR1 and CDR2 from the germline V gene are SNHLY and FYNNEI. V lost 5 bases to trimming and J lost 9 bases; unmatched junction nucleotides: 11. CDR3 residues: CASSRLAGGLIEQFF. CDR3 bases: TGTGCCAGCAGTCGCCTTGCGGGGGGGCTCATTGAGCAGTTCTTC.

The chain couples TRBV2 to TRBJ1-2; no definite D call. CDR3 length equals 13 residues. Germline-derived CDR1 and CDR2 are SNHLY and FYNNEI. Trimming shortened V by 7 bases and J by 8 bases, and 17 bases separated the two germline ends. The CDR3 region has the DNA TGTGCCAGCACTGAGGGCCAGACGGGAGGCTACACCTTC. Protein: CASTEGQTGGYTF.

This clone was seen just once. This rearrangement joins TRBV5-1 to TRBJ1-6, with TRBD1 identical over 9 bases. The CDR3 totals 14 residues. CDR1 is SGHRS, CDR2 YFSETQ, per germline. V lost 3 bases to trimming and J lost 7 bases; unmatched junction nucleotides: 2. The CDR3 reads CASSSTGGNSPLHF. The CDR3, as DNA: TGCGCCAGCAGCTCTACAGGGGGCAATTCACCCCTCCACTTT.

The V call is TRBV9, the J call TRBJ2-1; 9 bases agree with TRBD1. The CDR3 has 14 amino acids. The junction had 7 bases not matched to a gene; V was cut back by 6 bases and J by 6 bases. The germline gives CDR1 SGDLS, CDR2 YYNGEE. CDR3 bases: TGTGCCAGCACCGGGACAGGGAAATCCAATGAGCAGTTCTTC. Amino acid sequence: CASTGTGKSNEQFF.

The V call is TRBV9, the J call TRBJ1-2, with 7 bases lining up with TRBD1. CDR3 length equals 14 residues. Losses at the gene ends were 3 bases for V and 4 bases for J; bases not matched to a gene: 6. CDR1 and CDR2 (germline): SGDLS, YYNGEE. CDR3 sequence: CASSAAGTAYGYTF. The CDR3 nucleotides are TGTGCCAGCAGCGCTGCCGGGACAGCCTATGGCTACACCTTC.

This CDR3 reads CASSSTGLDQPQHF. CDR3 coding DNA: TGTGCCAGCAGCTCCACAGGGTTGGATCAGCCCCAGCATTTT. This chain links TRBV7-9 with TRBJ1-5; weak D call: TRBD1 (6 bases). The CDR3 has 14 amino acids. In germline, CDR1 is SEHNR, CDR2 FQNEAQ (reference sequence). Trimming cost V 4 bases and J 5 bases, with 12 bases left between them.

This chain's CDR3 is CASSTPGLAGGQEQFF. Here the CDR3 DNA reads TGCGCCAGCAGCACACCGGGACTAGCGGGGGGGCAGGAGCAGTTCTTC. This chain joins TRBV5-1 and TRBJ2-1, with 16 bases identical to TRBD2. Germline CDR1 SGHRS, CDR2 YFSETQ. Trimming cost V 4 bases and J 10 bases; bases outside gene matches: 8. CDR3 size: 16 residues.

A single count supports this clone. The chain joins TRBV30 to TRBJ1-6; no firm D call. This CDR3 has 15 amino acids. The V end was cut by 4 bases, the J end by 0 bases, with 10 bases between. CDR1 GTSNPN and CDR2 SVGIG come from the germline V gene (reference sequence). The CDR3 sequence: CAWNGVNSYNSPLHF. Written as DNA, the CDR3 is TGTGCCTGGAACGGGGTGAACTCCTATAATTCACCCCTCCACTTT.

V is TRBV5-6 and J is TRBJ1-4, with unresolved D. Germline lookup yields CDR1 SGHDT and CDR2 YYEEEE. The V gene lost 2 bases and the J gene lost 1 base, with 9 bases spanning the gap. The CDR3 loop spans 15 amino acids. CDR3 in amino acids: CASSFLPQTNEKLFF. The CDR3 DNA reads TGTGCCAGCAGCTTTCTACCTCAAACTAATGAAAAACTGTTTTTT. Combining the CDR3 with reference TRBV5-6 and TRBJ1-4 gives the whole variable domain DAGVTQSPTHLIKTRGQQVTLRCSPKSGHDTVSWYQQALGQGPQFIFQYYEEEERQRGNFPDRFSGHQFPNYSSELNVNALLLGDSALYLCASSFLPQTNEKLFFGSGTQLSVL.

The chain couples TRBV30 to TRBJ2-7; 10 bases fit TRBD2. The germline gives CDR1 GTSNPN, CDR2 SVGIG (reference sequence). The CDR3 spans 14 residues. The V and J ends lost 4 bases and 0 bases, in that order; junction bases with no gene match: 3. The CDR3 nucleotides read TGTGCCTGGACGAGACTAGCGGGCTCCTACGAGCAGTACTTC. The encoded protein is CAWTRLAGSYEQYF. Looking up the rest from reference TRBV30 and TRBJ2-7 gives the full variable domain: SQTIHQWPATLVQPVGSPLSLECTVEGTSNPNLYWYRQAAGRGLQLLFYSVGIGQISSEVPQNLSASRPQDRQFILSSKKLLLSDSGFYLCAWTRLAGSYEQYFGPGTRLTVT.

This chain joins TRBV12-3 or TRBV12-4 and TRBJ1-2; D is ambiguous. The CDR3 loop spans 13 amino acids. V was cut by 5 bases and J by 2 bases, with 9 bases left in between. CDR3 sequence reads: CASSQTVNYGYTF. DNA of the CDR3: TGTGCCAGCAGTCAAACAGTGAACTATGGCTACACCTTC.

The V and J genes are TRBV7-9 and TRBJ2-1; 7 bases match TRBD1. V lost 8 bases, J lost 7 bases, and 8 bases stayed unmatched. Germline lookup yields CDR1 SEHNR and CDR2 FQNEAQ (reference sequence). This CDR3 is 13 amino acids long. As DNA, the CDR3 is TGTGCCAGCCGGAAGGGGGCTGTGAATGAGCAGTTCTTC. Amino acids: CASRKGAVNEQFF.

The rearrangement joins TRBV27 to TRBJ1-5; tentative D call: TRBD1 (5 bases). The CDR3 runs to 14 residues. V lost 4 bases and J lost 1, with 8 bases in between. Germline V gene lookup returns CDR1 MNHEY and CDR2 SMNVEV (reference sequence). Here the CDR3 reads CASSWGGSNQPQHF. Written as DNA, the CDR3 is TGTGCCAGCAGTTGGGGGGGAAGCAATCAGCCCCAGCATTTT.

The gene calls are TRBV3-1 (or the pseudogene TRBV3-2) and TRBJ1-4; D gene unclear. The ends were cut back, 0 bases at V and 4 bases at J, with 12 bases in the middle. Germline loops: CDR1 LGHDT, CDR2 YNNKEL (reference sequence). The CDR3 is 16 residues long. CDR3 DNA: TGTGCCAGCAGCCAAGATCTTTACAGTCGTAATGAAAAACTGTTTTTT. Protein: CASSQDLYSRNEKLFF.

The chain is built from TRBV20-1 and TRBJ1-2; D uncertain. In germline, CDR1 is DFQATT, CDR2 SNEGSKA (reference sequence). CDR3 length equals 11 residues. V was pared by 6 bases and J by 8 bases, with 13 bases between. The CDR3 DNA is TGCAGTGCCCCGGGCTCGGGGGGCTACACCTTC. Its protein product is CSAPGSGGYTF.

This chain's CDR3 is CASSRIETGGEGEAFF. The DNA of the CDR3 is TGTGCCAGCAGCCGAATAGAGACAGGGGGCGAGGGTGAAGCTTTCTTT. The V and J genes are TRBV5-6 and TRBJ1-1; 10 bases line up with TRBD1. Germline CDR1 is SGHDT and CDR2 is YYEEEE. After removal of 4 bases from V and 7 bases from J, the junction contained 13 bases not matched to a gene. The CDR3 totals 16 residues.

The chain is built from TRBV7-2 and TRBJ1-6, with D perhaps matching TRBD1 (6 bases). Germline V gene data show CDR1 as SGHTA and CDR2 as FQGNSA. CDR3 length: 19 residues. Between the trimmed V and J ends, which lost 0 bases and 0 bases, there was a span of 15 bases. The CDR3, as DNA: TGTGCCAGCAGCTTAGCGAGGACTGGGGGCTCCTCCTATAATTCACCCCTCCACTTT. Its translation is CASSLARTGGSSYNSPLHF.

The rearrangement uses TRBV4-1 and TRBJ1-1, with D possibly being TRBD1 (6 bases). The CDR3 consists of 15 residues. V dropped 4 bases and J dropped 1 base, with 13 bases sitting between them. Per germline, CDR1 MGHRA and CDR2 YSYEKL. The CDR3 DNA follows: TGCGCCAGCAGCCCCCTGACAGGAGGGAACACTGAAGCTTTCTTT. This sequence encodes CASSPLTGGNTEAFF.

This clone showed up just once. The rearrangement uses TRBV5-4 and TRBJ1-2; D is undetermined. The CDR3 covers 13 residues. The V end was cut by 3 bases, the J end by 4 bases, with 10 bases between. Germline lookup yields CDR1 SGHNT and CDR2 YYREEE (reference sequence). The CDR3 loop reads CASSSQRGYGYTF. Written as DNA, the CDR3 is TGTGCCAGCAGCTCCCAACGGGGCTATGGCTACACCTTC.

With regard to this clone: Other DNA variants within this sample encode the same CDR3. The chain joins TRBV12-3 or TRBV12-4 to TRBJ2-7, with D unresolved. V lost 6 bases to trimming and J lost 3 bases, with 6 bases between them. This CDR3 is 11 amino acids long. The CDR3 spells CASSSFYEQYF. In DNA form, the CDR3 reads TGTGCCAGCAGCTCCTTCTACGAGCAGTACTTC.

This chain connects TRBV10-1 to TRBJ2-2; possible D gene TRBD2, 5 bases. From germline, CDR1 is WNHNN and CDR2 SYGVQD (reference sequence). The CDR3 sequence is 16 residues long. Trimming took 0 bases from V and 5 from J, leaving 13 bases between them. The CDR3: CASSESSGPETGELFF. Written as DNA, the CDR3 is TGCGCCAGCAGTGAGTCCAGCGGACCTGAGACCGGGGAGCTGTTTTTT.